This T cell receptor beta chain was sequenced for a study of blood T cell repertoires in COVID-19. The wider study: COVID-19 samples collected from the United States, Italy and Spain covered acute and convalescent phases. PBMCs, B-cell-depleted T cells, or T cells provided the cDNA or gDNA that made up the material.

V was trimmed by 3 bases and J by 0 bases, leaving 2 bases between them. Germline V lookup: CDR1 KGHSH, CDR2 LQKENI. The CDR3 totals 13 residues. As handled by the study authors: How many nucleated cells were present was estimated from reference gene primer amplification. Generated by immunoSEQ multiplex PCR, the TCRdb table keeps only in-frame clones and is missing some. V and J calls and clone size are copied from that table; D and trimming were computed from the DNA. The sample holds 45,000 to 65,000 clones, roughly 74% seen once. Sequences were obtained from peripheral blood. V usage is TRBV18 and J usage is TRBJ2-2; D not resolved. The receptor comes from a human donor in a cohort sampled during active COVID-19. CDR3 sequence: CASSPSNTGELFF. CDR3 DNA sequence: TGTGCCAGCTCACCCTCGAACACCGGGGAGCTGTTTTTT.